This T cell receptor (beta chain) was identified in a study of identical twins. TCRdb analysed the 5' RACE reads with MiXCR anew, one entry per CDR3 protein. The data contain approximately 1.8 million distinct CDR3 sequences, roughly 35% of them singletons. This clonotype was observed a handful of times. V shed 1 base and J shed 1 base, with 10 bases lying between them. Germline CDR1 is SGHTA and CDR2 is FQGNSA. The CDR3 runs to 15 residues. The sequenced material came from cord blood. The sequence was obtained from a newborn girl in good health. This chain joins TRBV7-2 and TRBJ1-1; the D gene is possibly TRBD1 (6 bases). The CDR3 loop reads CASSLGGTQNTEAFF. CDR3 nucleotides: TGTGCCAGCAGCTTAGGGGGGACACAGAACACTGAAGCTTTCTTT.